This T cell receptor (beta chain) was captured in a study of blood T cell repertoires in COVID-19. Using immunoSEQ multiplex PCR, the repertoire was profiled, and TCRdb retains in-frame clones only, with some absent. The sample includes about 97,000 clones, roughly 80% seen only once; the top ten take about 4.1%. CDR3 length equals 15 residues. V was pared by 4 bases and J by 2 bases, with 8 bases of the junction left unmatched. Per germline, CDR1 SGHRS and CDR2 YFSETQ. The chain uses TRBV5-1 and TRBJ1-2, with TRBD1 matching over 7 bases. The TCR sequence derives from a man aged 60-69 years with acute or convalescent COVID-19. The sequencing input was peripheral blood. CDR3 sequence (DNA): TGCGCCAGCAGCCCGGGAGGGGGCTCGAACTATGGCTACACCTTC. Its translation is CASSPGGGSNYGYTF.